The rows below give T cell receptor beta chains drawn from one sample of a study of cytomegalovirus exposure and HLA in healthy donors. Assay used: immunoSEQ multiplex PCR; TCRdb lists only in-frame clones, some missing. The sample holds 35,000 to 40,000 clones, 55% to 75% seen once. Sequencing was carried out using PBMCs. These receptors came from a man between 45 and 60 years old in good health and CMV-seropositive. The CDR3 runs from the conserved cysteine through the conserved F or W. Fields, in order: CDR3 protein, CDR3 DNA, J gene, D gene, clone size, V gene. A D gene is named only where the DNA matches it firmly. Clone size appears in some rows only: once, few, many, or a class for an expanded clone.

cdr3_aa: CASSLRGQNTGELFF
cdr3_nt: TGTGCCAGCAGCTTAAGGGGACAGAACACCGGGGAGCTGTTTTTT
j_call: TRBJ2-2
d_call: .
clone_size: .
v_call: TRBV7-2

cdr3_aa: CAWNRQGDEAFF
cdr3_nt: TGTGCCTGGAATCGACAGGGTGATGAAGCTTTCTTT
j_call: TRBJ1-1
d_call: TRBD1
clone_size: few
v_call: TRBV30

cdr3_aa: CASSVTWPYNEQFF
cdr3_nt: TGTGCCAGCAGTGTAACATGGCCCTACAATGAGCAGTTCTTC
j_call: TRBJ2-1
d_call: .
clone_size: .
v_call: TRBV2

cdr3_aa: CASSPPSGQSYEQYF
cdr3_nt: TGTGCCAGCTCACCACCGTCGGGACAGTCCTACGAGCAGTACTTC
j_call: TRBJ2-7
d_call: TRBD1
clone_size: few
v_call: TRBV18

cdr3_aa: CASSESFRGGQPQHF
cdr3_nt: TGTGCCAGCAGTGAGTCGTTCAGGGGCGGGCAGCCCCAGCATTTT
j_call: TRBJ1-5
d_call: .
clone_size: .
v_call: TRBV2

cdr3_aa: CASNKQGTEAFF
cdr3_nt: TGTGCCAGCAATAAACAGGGCACTGAAGCTTTCTTT
j_call: TRBJ1-1
d_call: .
clone_size: .
v_call: TRBV2

cdr3_aa: CASRAEQGVENEQFF
cdr3_nt: TGTGCCAGCAGAGCCGAACAGGGGGTGGAAAATGAGCAGTTCTTC
j_call: TRBJ2-1
d_call: TRBD1
clone_size: .
v_call: TRBV7-8

cdr3_aa: CASSLLAGVETQYF
cdr3_nt: TGTGCCAGCAGCCTACTAGCGGGGGTTGAGACCCAGTACTTC
j_call: TRBJ2-5
d_call: TRBD2
clone_size: few
v_call: TRBV7-9

cdr3_aa: CASSLPGIGGYTF
cdr3_nt: TGTGCCAGCAGTCTCCCAGGGATCGGTGGCTACACCTTC
j_call: TRBJ1-2
d_call: .
clone_size: .
v_call: TRBV28

cdr3_aa: CASNLRGRGEKLFF
cdr3_nt: TGTGCCAGTAACCTCAGGGGAAGAGGAGAAAAACTGTTTTTT
j_call: TRBJ1-4
d_call: .
clone_size: .
v_call: TRBV5-6

cdr3_aa: CASSWQGQEKLFF
cdr3_nt: TGTGCCAGCAGCTGGCAGGGGCAGGAAAAACTGTTTTTT
j_call: TRBJ1-4
d_call: .
clone_size: .
v_call: TRBV11-2

cdr3_aa: CASSLLTNTEAFF
cdr3_nt: TGTGCCAGCAGCTTGCTTACAAACACTGAAGCTTTCTTT
j_call: TRBJ1-1
d_call: .
clone_size: .
v_call: TRBV5-4

cdr3_aa: CATSRDRGANSPLHF
cdr3_nt: TGTGCCACCAGCAGAGATCGGGGAGCTAATTCACCCCTCCACTTT
j_call: TRBJ1-6
d_call: .
clone_size: .
v_call: TRBV15

cdr3_aa: CASSTSGYETQYF
cdr3_nt: TGTGCCAGCAGCACCAGCGGCTACGAGACCCAGTACTTC
j_call: TRBJ2-5
d_call: .
clone_size: .
v_call: TRBV7-3

cdr3_aa: CASSLNPGGGAAQYF
cdr3_nt: TGTGCCAGCAGCTTAAATCCGGGCGGGGGGGCTGCCCAGTACTTC
j_call: TRBJ2-5
d_call: TRBD2
clone_size: many
v_call: TRBV7-6

cdr3_aa: CASSLAGQGPQYF
cdr3_nt: TGTGCCAGCAGCTTAGCGGGTCAGGGCCCGCAGTATTTT
j_call: TRBJ2-3
d_call: .
clone_size: .
v_call: TRBV7-2

cdr3_aa: CASSFGLAGAGELFF
cdr3_nt: TGTGCCAGCAGCTTCGGGCTAGCGGGGGCCGGGGAGCTGTTTTTT
j_call: TRBJ2-2
d_call: TRBD2
clone_size: .
v_call: TRBV7-6

cdr3_aa: CAISRDISNQPQHF
cdr3_nt: TGTGCCATCAGCCGGGACATTAGCAATCAGCCCCAGCATTTT
j_call: TRBJ1-5
d_call: .
clone_size: .
v_call: TRBV10-3

cdr3_aa: CASSLRTSGQETQYF
cdr3_nt: TGTGCCAGCAGCTTACGAACTAGCGGACAAGAGACCCAGTACTTC
j_call: TRBJ2-5
d_call: TRBD2
clone_size: .
v_call: TRBV7-9

cdr3_aa: CASSFSETQYF
cdr3_nt: TGTGCCAGCAGCTTTTCGGAGACCCAGTACTTC
j_call: TRBJ2-5
d_call: .
clone_size: .
v_call: TRBV5-8